This passage covers 18 T cell receptor beta chains from one sample sequenced in a study of blood T cell repertoires in COVID-19. Profiling relied on immunoSEQ multiplex PCR, and the TCRdb table lists in-frame clones only, not all of them. The data hold about 300,000 clones, with about nine tenths observed a single time. Sequencing input: PBMCs or T cells enriched from blood (not recorded which). Receptors were obtained from a man between 60 and 75 years old who had recovered from COVID-19.

The chain has TRBV7-9 and TRBJ2-5; 8 bases agree with TRBD1. V trimming: 5 bases; J trimming: 3 bases; junction bases outside the gene matches: 5. The CDR3 consists of 14 residues. Germline assignment: CDR1 SEHNR and CDR2 FQNEAQ (reference sequence). The DNA of the CDR3 is TGTGCCAGCAGCCACACGACAGGGGAAGAGACCCAGTACTTC. Encoded protein: CASSHTTGEETQYF.

The rearrangement joins TRBV6-5 to TRBJ1-2; tentatively, D is TRBD1 (6 bases). Trimming took off 8 bases at V and 4 bases at J, with 17 bases between the two ends. The CDR3 length is 14 residues. CDR1 is MNHEY, CDR2 SVGAGI, per germline. CDR3 bases: TGTGCCAGCCGACCCGGGACAACCGTCTATGGCTACACCTTC. Its translation: CASRPGTTVYGYTF.

There are a few counts of this clone. The chain joins TRBV2 to TRBJ1-5, with D hard to call. This CDR3 has 14 residues. V lost 3 bases and J lost 3, with 9 bases in between. Per the germline V gene, CDR1 is SNHLY and CDR2 is FYNNEI. CDR3 DNA: TGTGCCAGCAGTGAGAGGCCCCCCAATCAGCCCCAGCATTTT. Translating gives CASSERPPNQPQHF. Using reference TRBV2 and TRBJ1-5 for the parts outside the CDR3, the full variable domain is EPEVTQTPSHQVTQMGQEVILRCVPISNHLYFYWYRQILGQKVEFLVSFYNNEISEKSEIFDDQFSVERPDGSNFTLKIRSTKLEDSAMYFCASSERPPNQPQHFGDGTRLSIL.

The gene calls are TRBV19 and TRBJ1-5, with no clear D. The CDR3 runs 15 residues. CDR1 and CDR2 from the germline V gene are LNHDA and SQIVND (reference sequence). Trimming pared 1 base from V and 4 bases from J, leaving 11 bases between. This chain's CDR3 is CASSIGGRGNQPQHF. CDR3 bases: TGTGCCAGTAGTATAGGAGGGAGAGGAAATCAGCCCCAGCATTTT. The full variable domain, with the rest looked up from reference TRBV19 and TRBJ1-5, is DGGITQSPKYLFRKEGQNVTLSCEQNLNHDAMYWYRQDPGQGLRLIYYSQIVNDFQKGDIAEGYSVSREKKESFPLTVTSAQKNPTAFYLCASSIGGRGNQPQHFGDGTRLSIL.

This chain uses TRBV20-1 with TRBJ1-5; D is undetermined. The germline CDR1 and CDR2 sequences are DFQATT and SNEGSKA (reference sequence). The germline V and J ends were trimmed by 3 bases and 0 bases, with 9 bases remaining between them. The CDR3 runs 14 residues. CDR3 DNA: TGCAGTGCTAGTGCGGGGTATAGCAATCAGCCCCAGCATTTT. It yields the protein CSASAGYSNQPQHF.

J is TRBJ1-1 and V is TRBV29-1, with a possible D match to TRBD1 (5 bases). This CDR3 comprises 13 residues. Germline V gene data show CDR1 as SQVTM and CDR2 as ANQGSEA. Trimming took off 6 bases at V and 5 bases at J, with 16 bases between the two ends. The DNA for the CDR3 is TGCAGCGTCTCCCGGGGGGGGAGGACTGAAGCTTTCTTT. Its protein is CSVSRGGRTEAFF.

Comments on this clone: Other nucleotide sequences from this sample produce the same CDR3. V gene TRBV10-3 combines with J gene TRBJ2-3; D remains ambiguous. The CDR3 totals 14 residues. In germline, CDR1 is ENHRY, CDR2 SYGVKD. V lost 0 bases and J lost 0, with 4 bases in between. The CDR3 region is CAISESSSTDTQYF. The CDR3 region has the DNA TGTGCCATCAGTGAGTCGTCTAGCACAGATACGCAGTATTTT.

The rearrangement joins TRBV14 to TRBJ1-1, with 8 bases fitting TRBD1. Germline values: CDR1 SGHDN, CDR2 FVKESK. Germline trimming cut 4 bases from V and 4 bases from J; bases unmatched to any gene: 5. CDR3 length: 14 residues. CDR3 residues: CASSPWTGSTEAFF. DNA for the CDR3: TGTGCCAGCAGCCCCTGGACAGGGAGCACTGAAGCTTTCTTT.

J is TRBJ2-4 and V is TRBV30; tentative D call: TRBD1 (5 bases). This CDR3 is built from 13 residues. Germline V gene lookup returns CDR1 GTSNPN and CDR2 SVGIG (reference sequence). With 4 bases removed from V and 7 bases from J, the gap between germline ends came to 14 bases. The CDR3 loop reads CAWTTQGWNIQYF. The DNA of the CDR3 is TGTGCCTGGACCACCCAGGGATGGAACATTCAGTACTTC. The whole variable domain, filled in from reference TRBV30 and TRBJ2-4, reads SQTIHQWPATLVQPVGSPLSLECTVEGTSNPNLYWYRQAAGRGLQLLFYSVGIGQISSEVPQNLSASRPQDRQFILSSKKLLLSDSGFYLCAWTTQGWNIQYFGAGTRLSVL.

The V and J genes are TRBV7-3 and TRBJ2-1, with 7 bases fitting TRBD2. Per germline, CDR1 SGHTA and CDR2 FQGTGA. This CDR3 is 14 amino acids long. V lost 5 bases to trimming and J lost 12 bases; unmatched junction nucleotides: 13. This CDR3 is CASSPRNGASGQFF. Written as DNA, the CDR3 is TGTGCCAGCAGCCCAAGAAATGGCGCTAGCGGGCAGTTCTTC. Complete variable domain (other parts from reference TRBV7-3 and TRBJ2-1): GAGVSQTPSNKVTEKGKYVELRCDPISGHTALYWYRQSLGQGPEFLIYFQGTGAADDSGLPNDRFFAVRPEGSVSTLKIQRTERGDSAVYLCASSPRNGASGQFFGPGTRLTVL.

The chain has TRBV5-1 and TRBJ2-1, with D unresolved. The CDR3 is 14 amino acids. Germline V lookup: CDR1 SGHRS, CDR2 YFSETQ. Trimming pared 0 bases from V and 4 bases from J, leaving 8 bases between. Here the CDR3 reads CASSLENQYNEQFF. DNA for the CDR3: TGCGCCAGCAGCTTGGAGAATCAGTACAATGAGCAGTTCTTC.

V and J are TRBV18 and TRBJ1-2, with 8 bases fitting TRBD1. There are 18 residues in the CDR3. V lost 2 bases, J lost 1 base, and 12 bases stayed unmatched. CDR1 KGHSH and CDR2 LQKENI come from the germline V gene. CDR3 DNA sequence: TGTGCCAGCTCACCATTGACCCCTCACAGGGGGAGTAACTATGGCTACACCTTC. This translates into CASSPLTPHRGSNYGYTF.

The J gene is TRBJ2-4, the V gene TRBV7-9; possible D gene TRBD2, 5 bases. Trimming pared 0 bases from V and 8 bases from J, leaving 17 bases between. In germline, CDR1 is SEHNR, CDR2 FQNEAQ (reference sequence). The CDR3 spans 16 residues. This chain's CDR3 is CASSLAVSAWGDIQYF. As DNA, the CDR3 is TGTGCCAGCAGCTTAGCCGTCTCAGCCTGGGGAGACATTCAGTACTTC.

Concerning this clone itself: Compared with germline, one end of the junction differs, possibly owing to a read error. V gene TRBV19 combines with J gene TRBJ2-1; TRBD2 aligns across 8 bases. This CDR3 contains 17 residues. Germline V gives CDR1 LNHDA, CDR2 SQIVND (reference sequence). In DNA, the CDR3 is TGTGCCAGTAGTATACTCTCTAGCGGGCCTTCCTACAATGAACAGTTCTTC. Its protein is CASSILSSGPSYNEQFF.

The chain employs TRBV11-2 and TRBJ1-2; D is uncertain. Germline CDR1 is SGHAT and CDR2 is FQNNGV. The CDR3 covers 14 residues. Trimming cost V 0 bases and J 4 bases, with 9 bases left between them. CDR3 sequence reads: CASSLDTGSYGYTF. The CDR3 coding sequence is TGTGCCAGCAGCTTAGATACGGGGAGCTATGGCTACACCTTC.

The chain recombines TRBV28 with TRBJ2-1; TRBD2 agrees at 11 bases. The CDR3 has 13 amino acids. Trimming cost V 11 bases and J 5 bases; bases outside gene matches: 5. CDR1 and CDR2 from the germline V gene are MDHEN and SYDVKM. The CDR3 bases are TGTGCCGGCACTAGCGGGAGACACAATGAGCAGTTCTTC. This gives the protein CAGTSGRHNEQFF.

The genes are TRBV29-1 and TRBJ2-7, with a tentative D call TRBD2 (5 bases). The CDR3 spans 13 residues. Germline CDR1 and CDR2: SQVTM and ANQGSEA. Trimming removed 4 bases at V and 0 bases at J, with 10 bases between. The CDR3: CSVGGLPSYEQYF. The CDR3 region has the DNA TGCAGCGTTGGTGGACTCCCCTCCTACGAGCAGTACTTC.

The chain joins TRBV4-1 to TRBJ1-6; 9 positions match TRBD1. The germline V gene has CDR1 MGHRA and CDR2 YSYEKL. The CDR3 runs 16 residues. The V and J ends lost 0 bases and 7 bases, in that order; junction bases with no gene match: 4. The CDR3 nucleotides are TGCGCCAGCAGCCAAGAACCGGGACAGGGAAATTCACCCCTCCACTTT. Its protein is CASSQEPGQGNSPLHF.